This TCR beta chain came from a study of cytomegalovirus exposure and HLA in healthy donors. 60 Vbeta and 13 Jbeta primers were used in PCR. Here immunoSEQ multiplex PCR was the method, and the copy in TCRdb shows in-frame clones only, minus some. Of 150,000 to 200,000 clones in the sample, just under 85% were seen once. CDR3 size: 14 residues. The germline V gene has CDR1 MGHDK and CDR2 SYGVNS. V gave up 0 bases and J gave up 6 bases; unmatched junction bases: 4. Sequenced sample: PBMCs. The chain has TRBV25-1 and TRBJ1-1; TRBD1 matches 7 bases. This TCR derives from a girl between 5 and 17 years old in good health and CMV-seropositive. CDR3 nucleotide sequence: TGTGCCAGCAGTGAATATTCGACAGGGTCTGAAGCTTTCTTT. It yields the protein CASSEYSTGSEAFF.